Presented here are 10 T cell receptor beta chains from one specimen sequenced in a study of blood T cell repertoires in COVID-19. Assay: immunoSEQ multiplex PCR; the TCRdb copy retains only in-frame clones and omits some. The sample holds fewer than 250,000 clones; around 86% are singletons and the top ten take roughly 1.6%. What was sequenced was peripheral blood. Every receptor here comes from a woman aged 60-70 years who had recovered from COVID-19.

The CDR3 reads CASSPGTPYYGYTF. CDR3 bases: TGCGCCAGCAGTCCCGGGACACCTTATTATGGCTACACCTTC. The chain has TRBV4-1 and TRBJ1-2, with D perhaps matching TRBD1 (6 bases). The CDR3 is made up of 14 amino acids. CDR1 and CDR2 (germline): MGHRA, YSYEKL. Trimming removed 6 bases at V and 5 bases at J, with 16 bases between.

The chain carries TRBV5-1 and TRBJ2-1, with 9 bases fitting TRBD1. Germline loops: CDR1 SGHRS, CDR2 YFSETQ. V dropped 4 bases and J dropped 2; count of bases not matched to a gene: 4. CDR3 length: 15 residues. CDR3: CASSPGQGPYNEQFF. The CDR3 bases are TGCGCCAGCAGCCCAGGACAGGGGCCCTACAATGAGCAGTTCTTC.

The J gene is TRBJ1-1, the V gene TRBV18; TRBD1 matches at 8 bases. The CDR3 is 18 amino acids. Germline lookup yields CDR1 KGHSH and CDR2 LQKENI. With 1 base clipped from V and 0 bases from J, the junction kept 10 bases outside the gene matches. The CDR3 DNA is TGTGCCAGCTCACCACTAGCAGGGGGCGGAGGTCTGAACACTGAAGCTTTCTTT. It codes for CASSPLAGGGGLNTEAFF.

The CDR3 bases are TGCGCCAGCAGCCAAGTGGAGGGATTAAACTATGGCTACACCTTC. It codes for CASSQVEGLNYGYTF. This rearrangement joins TRBV4-3 to TRBJ1-2; no clear D gene. V was clipped by 1 base and J by 2 bases, with 11 bases between them. This CDR3 comprises 15 residues. Germline values: CDR1 LGHNA, CDR2 YSLEER.

The chain joins TRBV5-1 to TRBJ1-2; the D gene is possibly TRBD1 (5 bases). The V gene lost 6 bases and the J gene lost 4 bases, with 22 bases spanning the gap. Germline CDR1 is SGHRS and CDR2 is YFSETQ. The CDR3 totals 16 residues. The CDR3 sequence is CASTEPTRAGSYGYTF. CDR3 coding DNA: TGCGCCAGCACCGAACCCACCAGGGCTGGAAGCTATGGCTACACCTTC.

The chain carries TRBV24-1 and TRBJ2-1, with TRBD2 identical over 15 bases. The CDR3 spans 18 residues. The J segment lost 4 bases and the V segment lost 3 bases, leaving 6 bases of the junction unmatched. Germline CDR1 is KGHDR and CDR2 is SFDVKD. CDR3 bases: TGTGCCACCAGTGATATCGGGACTAGCGGGGGGACATACAATGAGCAGTTCTTC. As protein: CATSDIGTSGGTYNEQFF.

The V call is TRBV14, the J call TRBJ2-1; 9 bases map to TRBD2. This CDR3 is 20 amino acids long. Germline lookup yields CDR1 SGHDN and CDR2 FVKESK. With 0 bases clipped from V and 4 bases from J, the junction kept 16 bases outside the gene matches. CDR3 residues: CASSQDVIAGVPEIYNEQFF. The DNA of the CDR3 is TGTGCCAGCAGCCAAGATGTAATAGCGGGGGTACCCGAAATTTACAATGAGCAGTTCTTC.

The rearrangement uses TRBV10-1 and TRBJ2-2, with 10 bases that match TRBD2. Germline CDR1 reads WNHNN; CDR2 reads SYGVQD (reference sequence). This CDR3 spans 21 amino acids. V lost 2 bases and J lost 0; bases outside the gene matches: 15. This CDR3 reads CASSEGSGTSAGSANTGELFF. In nucleotides, the CDR3 is TGCGCCAGCAGTGAGGGGTCGGGGACTAGCGCAGGCTCCGCGAACACCGGGGAGCTGTTTTTT.

The J gene is TRBJ2-1, the V gene TRBV7-8, with a weak D call TRBD1 (5 bases). Germline CDR1 and CDR2: SGHVS and FQNEAQ. CDR3 length: 11 amino acids. V lost 5 bases and J lost 12, with 11 bases in between. CDR3 sequence: CASSPKTVQFF. CDR3 sequence (DNA): TGTGCCAGCAGCCCCAAGACAGTGCAGTTCTTC.

This chain uses TRBV15 with TRBJ1-4; D possibly corresponds to TRBD1 (5 bases). V lost 0 bases, J lost 8 bases, and 13 bases lay in between. This CDR3 region has 15 residues. Germline loops: CDR1 LNHNV, CDR2 YYDKDF (reference sequence). For the CDR3, the DNA is TGTGCCACCAGCAGAGAGGGGCGGAGTGGGGAAAAACTGTTTTTT. This encodes CATSREGRSGEKLFF. Variable domain in full (rest from reference TRBV15 and TRBJ1-4): DAMVIQNPRYQVTQFGKPVTLSCSQTLNHNVMYWYQQKSSQAPKLLFHYYDKDFNNEADTPDNFQSRRPNTSFCFLDIRSPGLGDTAMYLCATSREGRSGEKLFFGSGTQLSVL.